This is a list of T cell receptor beta chains from one sample in a study of vaccination effects on CD4 cells after COVID-19. Data came from immunoSEQ multiplex PCR; TCRdb stores just in-frame clones and leaves some out. Of around 23,000 clones listed, less than 85% are singletons. These TCRs are of unknown antigen specificity. The source material was CD4+ T cells from PBMCs cultured with HCoV-229E spike peptides, sampled after COVID-19 vaccination. The receptors come from a human donor who received a COVID-19 vaccine. The CDR3 runs from the conserved cysteine through the conserved F or W. The D gene is left open where the match is weak. A row's size may be missing; if present it is once, few, many or a size class.

v_gene	abundance	j_gene	d_gene	CDR3nt	CDR3aa
TRBV7-9	NA	TRBJ2-1	TRBD1	TGTGCCAGCAGCTTTGCAACCGGGACAGGGGTATACAATGAGCAGTTCTTC	CASSFATGTGVYNEQFF
TRBV5-1	NA	TRBJ1-2	NA	TGCGCCAGCAGCTTGGGCGGAGTCGCGGACACCTTC	CASSLGGVADTF
TRBV5-1	NA	TRBJ1-2	NA	TGCGCCAGCAGCTTATCCCGTCGGGATGGCTACACCTTC	CASSLSRRDGYTF
TRBV19	few	TRBJ1-5	NA	TGTGCCAGTAGTATAGAGGCAGGCCCGGGCAATCAGCCCCAGCATTTT	CASSIEAGPGNQPQHF
TRBV6-5	few	TRBJ1-3	TRBD1	TGTGCCAGCCGGGACAGCTACCTGGACACCATATATTTT	CASRDSYLDTIYF
TRBV3-1/TRBV3-2	NA	TRBJ2-7	NA	TGTGCCAGCAGCCTGCGGGGGACAAGAAGCTCCTACGAGCAGTACTTC	CASSLRGTRSSYEQYF
TRBV19	NA	TRBJ1-4	NA	TGTGCCAGTAGTATAGATCCGGGGCCCGTTAATGAAAAACTGTTTTTT	CASSIDPGPVNEKLFF
TRBV5-1	few	TRBJ2-2	NA	TGCGCCAGCAGCATGGGGGCCACCGGGGAGCTGTTTTTT	CASSMGATGELFF
TRBV7-7	NA	TRBJ2-1	NA	TGTGCCAGCAGCTTAGAGGGCGGGGGCCCGGGGGGTGAGCAGTTCTTC	CASSLEGGGPGGEQFF
TRBV2	NA	TRBJ2-1	TRBD2	TGTGCCAGCAGCCCGGGACTAGCGGCGCGGGGTGAGCAGTTCTTC	CASSPGLAARGEQFF
TRBV29-1	few	TRBJ1-2	NA	TGCAGCGTTGGTCAGGGGCGCGGGTATGGCTACACCTTC	CSVGQGRGYGYTF
TRBV24-1	NA	TRBJ2-2	NA	TGTGCCACCAGTGATCCTGGGACGAACACCGGGGAGCTGTTTTTT	CATSDPGTNTGELFF
TRBV23-1	NA	TRBJ2-7	NA	TGCGCCAGCAGCCCAAAGGCAGAGGGGCAAACCTACGAGCAGTACTTC	CASSPKAEGQTYEQYF
TRBV10-3	NA	TRBJ2-2	NA	TGTGCCATCATGGATAGGTACGGGGAGCTGTTTTTT	CAIMDRYGELFF
TRBV11-2	NA	TRBJ2-5	TRBD2	TGTGCCAGCAGCCTAAGACCGGGACTAGCGGGATTACAAGAGACCCAGTACTTC	CASSLRPGLAGLQETQYF
TRBV11-2	few	TRBJ1-5	NA	TGTGCCAGCAGCTTAGGCCAGTATAGCAATCAGCCCCAGCATTTT	CASSLGQYSNQPQHF
TRBV27	once	TRBJ2-7	TRBD2	TGTGCCAGCAGTTCCCGGCGGGGGACCGCCTACGAGCAGTACTTC	CASSSRRGTAYEQYF
TRBV2	NA	TRBJ2-3	NA	TGTGCCAGCAGTGAAATCGAGGATACGCAGTATTTT	CASSEIEDTQYF
TRBV27	NA	TRBJ2-1	TRBD2	TGTGCCAGCAGCATAGCGGGAGGGGGGGCCTACAATGAGCAGTTCTTC	CASSIAGGGAYNEQFF
TRBV6-5	NA	TRBJ1-5	NA	TGTGCCAGCAGTTACATGGCCAATCAGCCCCAGCATTTT	CASSYMANQPQHF
TRBV6-1	NA	TRBJ2-7	NA	TGTGCCAGCAGTGAATTGCGCCTAGAGAACGAGCAGTACTTC	CASSELRLENEQYF
TRBV27	few	TRBJ1-6	TRBD1	TGTGCCAGCAGTCTCAGGGGGCGTGATTCACCCCTCCACTTT	CASSLRGRDSPLHF
TRBV4-1	NA	TRBJ2-5	TRBD1	TGCGCCAGCAGCCCCTTGGGACAGGGGGTGGCGACCCAGTACTTC	CASSPLGQGVATQYF
TRBV7-6	NA	TRBJ2-1	TRBD2	TGTGCCAGCAGCTTCAATCTCGGACTAGTTCTCAATGAGCAGTTCTTC	CASSFNLGLVLNEQFF
TRBV4-2	NA	TRBJ2-1	TRBD2	TGTGCCAGCAGCCCCACTACTAGCGCCAGCTCCTACAATGAGCAGTTCTTC	CASSPTTSASSYNEQFF
TRBV3-1/TRBV3-2	NA	TRBJ2-7	NA	TGTGCCAGCAGCCCCCTCGAGGGAAGCTACGAGCAGTACTTC	CASSPLEGSYEQYF
TRBV13	NA	TRBJ2-3	TRBD2	TGTGCCAGCAGTCTAAGGGGGGGACTAGCCCCTACAGATACGCAGTATTTT	CASSLRGGLAPTDTQYF
TRBV10-3	NA	TRBJ2-7	NA	TGTGCCATCAGGGGCGGGGCCGGCGAGCAGTACTTC	CAIRGGAGEQYF
TRBV19	NA	TRBJ2-5	TRBD1	TGTGCCAGTAGTCCCTCGGCAGGGGGAGTGAAGACCCAGTACTTC	CASSPSAGGVKTQYF
TRBV29-1	NA	TRBJ1-5	NA	TGCAGCGTCAGGGCCCAGGACGATCAGCCCCAGCATTTT	CSVRAQDDQPQHF
TRBV2	few	TRBJ1-5	NA	TGTGCCAGCAGTCAAGAAATGGGGACCCAGCATTTT	CASSQEMGTQHF
TRBV4-1	NA	TRBJ2-1	TRBD2	TGCGCCAGCAGCCAACCAACTAGCGGGGTCCTCCACAATGAGCAGTTCTTC	CASSQPTSGVLHNEQFF
TRBV27	NA	TRBJ1-3	NA	TGTGCCGGTCGGGCCATCATCTCTGGAAACACCATATATTTT	CAGRAIISGNTIYF
TRBV2	NA	TRBJ2-2	TRBD1	TGTGCCAGCAGCTGGACAGGGGACACCGGGGAGCTGTTTTTT	CASSWTGDTGELFF